The clone carrying this T cell receptor beta chain was seen a few times. The antigen is undetermined. A multiplex PCR was run with 60 Vbeta primers and 13 Jbeta primers. Profiling relied on immunoSEQ multiplex PCR, and the TCRdb table lists in-frame clones only, not all of them. The sample contains around 140,000 clones, more than 75% of which appear only once. CDR1 and CDR2 (germline): DFQATT, SNEGSKA (reference sequence). Trimming shortened V by 0 bases and J by 10 bases, and 9 bases separated the two germline ends. The CDR3 runs to 11 residues. This sample was taken from a study of cytomegalovirus exposure and HLA in healthy donors. Findings and caveats of the study: Rarity characterized most TCR sequences, yet some public TCRs appeared in many donors.

The chain carries TRBV20-1 and TRBJ1-1, with D hard to call. The clonotype comes from a woman in her 50s in good health and CMV-seropositive. The specimen sequenced was PBMCs. The CDR3 region is CSARDNGGAFF. The CDR3 DNA reads as TGCAGTGCTAGAGATAACGGTGGAGCTTTCTTT.